This TCR beta chain was recorded in a study of T cells in Graves' hyperthyroidism and ophthalmopathy. Subjects with ophthalmopathy showed a Clinical Activity Score no lower than 3, a NOSPECS grade no lower than 4, and a duration shorter than 3 months. It was RNA transcripts that yielded the amplified TCR beta CDR3 regions. A first-round RT-PCR of the TCR CDR3 used the HTBI primer set. TCRdb redid the calling of the multiplex PCR reads with MiXCR, one entry per CDR3 protein. The sample records about 640,000 distinct CDR3 sequences, 14% being singletons. The CDR3 is 17 residues long. V lost 0 bases and J 6 bases, leaving 20 bases between the germline ends. Germline lookup yields CDR1 MNHNS and CDR2 SASEGT. This clonotype was recorded a few times. Its antigen is unidentified. Findings and caveats of the study: Ophthalmopathy stood apart from stable hyperthyroidism in a 13 V-J model.

This receptor was identified in a woman in her forties or fifties with Graves' ophthalmopathy. Sequencing was carried out using blood. V usage is TRBV6-1 and J usage is TRBJ1-2; D may be TRBD1 (6 bases). CDR3 in DNA: TGTGCCAGCAGTGAAGCGTCCTCCTTCGGGGGCGCAGATGGCTACACCTTC. Its translation is CASSEASSFGGADGYTF.